This T cell receptor beta chain derives from a study of shared clonotypes between healthy human individuals. Across the study: For every donor, three CD4 naive, three CD4 memory, two CD8 naive and one CD8 memory plates were used. Findings and caveats of the study: It was anticipated that sequencing depth would influence how many clonotypes donors shared. Compared with memory subsets, naive subsets generally had larger estimated richness. Sampling included only blood; tissue repertoires likely differ.

Note on this clone: Its cognate antigen is unknown.

The data were produced by immunoSEQ multiplex PCR, yet TCRdb's version contains in-frame clones alone and is incomplete. The table shows some 2.1 million clones, with 85% to 95% occurring only once. The sequencing input was naive CD4+ T cells sorted from blood. Subset meaning: CD45RA+ positively selected. The clonotype comes from a man in his late teens or twenties in good health.

CDR3 nucleotide sequence: TGTGCCAGCAGTTTACATACCTCCAACGGAGCTTTCTTT. Its protein product is CASSLHTSNGAFF. The chain recombines TRBV28 with TRBJ1-1; no clear D. The germline gives CDR1 MDHEN, CDR2 SYDVKM. The length of the CDR3 is 13 residues. V was pared by 2 bases and J by 10 bases, with 14 bases between.